This TCR beta chain emerged from a study of CD8 T cells in ankylosing spondylitis (dated 2017 in TCRdb). Regarding the complete study: To find TCR variants linked to disease, the study profiled T cell receptor beta repertoires in ankylosing spondylitis patients and healthy donors. Peripheral blood samples were taken, and synovial fluid was additionally collected from ankylosing spondylitis patients. In total, the full study cohort was made up of 108 healthy donors and 20 to 25 ankylosing spondylitis patients.

Relative to germline, V is 0 bases shorter and J is 2 bases shorter, with 9 bases between their ends. The germline V gene gives CDR1 as SGHAT and CDR2 as FQNNGV. There are 15 amino acids in the CDR3, from cysteine to phenylalanine inclusive. The sequence is cut down to CDR3 DNA, 45 bases in frame from base 1. Concerning this clonotype itself: Its antigen is still unknown. Base quality data are lacking; no much larger clone is found one base away.

The data were produced on an Illumina HiSeq 2500. TCR beta libraries were prepared by quantitative 5'-RACE with molecular barcodes. The paper's processing steps were these. Disease-linked TCR variants were identified with a new computational method built on a probabilistic model of VDJ rearrangement. The public reads were reprocessed in TCRdb via fastp at Q25 and MiXCR, keeping in-frame beta chains. Here each entry gathers all rows of one CDR3 protein and keeps the most common genes and DNA. The authors' filters were not applied to this entry. For this sample the table gives some 350,000 distinct CDR3 sequences, of which roughly 14% were detected only once. The top ten constitute roughly 1.1% of the sample. Broader findings and caveats from the paper: The disease-linked clones were reported as significantly enriched in matched synovial fluid samples from ankylosing spondylitis patients. A TCR beta motif of several highly homologous amino acid variants appeared characteristic of blood from ankylosing spondylitis patients. Some motif variants had previously been reported in the synovial fluid and blood of reactive arthritis patients, which suggests shared mechanisms of disease initiation. The disease-linked clones had a CD8+ phenotype and were found at relatively low frequencies in peripheral blood.

Sample: blood, either unsorted or a sorted T cell fraction (not recorded which). Here the chain combines TRBV11-2 and TRBJ2-3; the D gene cannot be resolved reliably. The receptor comes from a male donor with ankylosing spondylitis or in good health (not recorded which). The CDR3 loop reads CASSLDRRYTDTQYF. Read as DNA, the sequence is TGTGCCAGCAGCTTAGATAGGCGTTACACAGATACGCAGTATTTT.